Following are 9 T cell receptor beta chains from one sample sequenced in a study of metastatic and nonmetastatic thyroid tumors. Until they underwent thyroid surgery, no patient had received any treatment. TCRdb re-analyzed the PCR reads using MiXCR. The sample holds about 16,000 clones, about 25% seen once. Sequenced: blood. The source is a male donor with papillary thyroid cancer or a benign thyroid nodule (not recorded which). Some clones in this sample may be carry-over from other donors' samples.

By sample fraction, this clone is medium-sized. This chain joins TRBV6-5 and TRBJ2-1; 7 nucleotides align to TRBD1. The CDR3 has 14 residues. V was clipped by 3 bases and J by 7 bases; unmatched bases: 6. CDR1 and CDR2 from the germline V gene are MNHEY and SVGAGI. CDR3 DNA: TGTGCCAGCAGTTATACAGGGGAAGGGAATGAGCAGTTCTTC. Protein sequence: CASSYTGEGNEQFF.

This clone was picked up many times. This chain connects TRBV6-5 to TRBJ2-3, with D possibly matching TRBD1 (7 bases). Germline loops: CDR1 MNHEY, CDR2 SVGAGI. V lost 2 bases and J lost 1, with 10 bases in between. CDR3 size: 15 residues. The CDR3 bases are TGTGCCAGCAGTTACGCCAGGGGGGGCACAGATACGCAGTATTTT. It codes for CASSYARGGTDTQYF.

This clone is classed as medium-sized. This CDR3 is CASSQDASGNQPQHF. The CDR3 coding sequence is TGCGCCAGCAGCCAAGATGCATCGGGCAATCAGCCCCAGCATTTT. The rearrangement uses TRBV4-1 and TRBJ1-5; no reliable D call. Trimming left V 0 bases short and J 2 bases short, with 8 bases between. The length of the CDR3 is 15 residues. Germline V gene lookup returns CDR1 MGHRA and CDR2 YSYEKL.

In its sample, this clone ranks as medium-sized. V usage is TRBV5-1 and J usage is TRBJ1-5; 7 bases are a match to TRBD1. CDR3 length: 15 residues. In germline, CDR1 is SGHRS, CDR2 YFSETQ. V was clipped by 4 bases and J by 3 bases; unmatched bases: 7. The CDR3 DNA is TGCGCCAGCAGCCCAACGGGACAGCACAATCAGCCCCAGCATTTT. This translates into CASSPTGQHNQPQHF.

This clone rates as medium-sized. This chain joins TRBV30 and TRBJ2-2; TRBD2 agrees at 8 bases. This CDR3 is 15 amino acids long. Trimming at V came to 8 bases and at J to 4 bases, leaving 12 bases not matched to a gene. Germline assignment: CDR1 GTSNPN and CDR2 SVGIG (reference sequence). The CDR3 DNA reads as TGTGCCCGCGGAAGCTGGACTAGCATCACCGGGGAGCTGTTTTTT. Translation: CARGSWTSITGELFF.

This clone turned up a few times. The chain joins TRBV6-1 to TRBJ1-5; D is uncertain. Germline V gives CDR1 MNHNS, CDR2 SASEGT. Trimming cost V 4 bases and J 2 bases, with 9 bases left between them. CDR3 size: 14 residues. The chain's CDR3 is CASSGGNRNQPQHF. In nucleotides, the CDR3 is TGTGCCAGCAGTGGGGGTAATCGCAATCAGCCCCAGCATTTT.

Within the sample, this clone is medium-sized. The chain couples TRBV20-1 to TRBJ1-6; D ambiguous. This CDR3 has 17 residues. Germline V gives CDR1 DFQATT, CDR2 SNEGSKA (reference sequence). The V end lost 5 bases, the J end lost 10 bases, and 27 bases lay between the germline ends. DNA of the CDR3: TGCAGTGCTGAACCCATACCACGAACGGAGGGATCCTCACCCCTCCACTTT. This translates into CSAEPIPRTEGSSPLHF.

This clone qualifies as medium-sized. CDR3 loop: CASSIAPSTGIRNQPQHF. The CDR3 DNA reads TGTGCCAGTAGTATAGCCCCCTCGACAGGGATAAGGAATCAGCCCCAGCATTTT. The chain joins TRBV19 to TRBJ1-5; 7 positions match TRBD1. This CDR3 contains 18 residues. Germline CDR1 LNHDA, CDR2 SQIVND (reference sequence). Trimming removed 1 base from V and 4 bases from J; junction bases left unmatched: 13. Full variable domain (missing parts from reference TRBV19 and TRBJ1-5): DGGITQSPKYLFRKEGQNVTLSCEQNLNHDAMYWYRQDPGQGLRLIYYSQIVNDFQKGDIAEGYSVSREKKESFPLTVTSAQKNPTAFYLCASSIAPSTGIRNQPQHFGDGTRLSIL.

This clone was recorded at least ten times. V gene TRBV6-5 combines with J gene TRBJ2-5; 7 nucleotides match TRBD2. CDR1 MNHEY and CDR2 SVGAGI come from the germline V gene. Trimming took 2 bases from V and 2 from J; bases not matched to a gene: 8. This CDR3 is 16 amino acids long. The CDR3 loop is CASSYPSGEGQETQYF. CDR3 nucleotide sequence: TGTGCCAGCAGTTACCCTAGCGGAGAGGGGCAAGAGACCCAGTACTTC.